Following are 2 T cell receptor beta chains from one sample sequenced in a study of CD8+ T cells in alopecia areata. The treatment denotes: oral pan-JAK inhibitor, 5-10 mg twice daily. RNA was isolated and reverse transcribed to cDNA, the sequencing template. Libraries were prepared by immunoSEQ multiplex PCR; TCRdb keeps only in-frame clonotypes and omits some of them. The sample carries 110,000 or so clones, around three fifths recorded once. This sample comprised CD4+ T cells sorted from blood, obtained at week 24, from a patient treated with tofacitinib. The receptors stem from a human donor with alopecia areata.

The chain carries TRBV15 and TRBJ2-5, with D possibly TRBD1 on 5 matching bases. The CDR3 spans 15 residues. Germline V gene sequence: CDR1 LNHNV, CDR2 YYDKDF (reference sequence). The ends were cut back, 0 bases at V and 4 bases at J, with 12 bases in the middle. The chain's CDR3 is CATSRDDSGIETQYF. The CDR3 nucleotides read TGTGCCACCAGCAGAGATGACTCAGGGATAGAGACCCAGTACTTC.

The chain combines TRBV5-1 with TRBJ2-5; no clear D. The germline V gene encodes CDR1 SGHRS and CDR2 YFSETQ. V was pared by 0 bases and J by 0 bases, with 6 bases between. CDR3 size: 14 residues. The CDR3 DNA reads TGCGCCAGCAGCTTGGTGAGCTACCAAGAGACCCAGTACTTC. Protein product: CASSLVSYQETQYF.